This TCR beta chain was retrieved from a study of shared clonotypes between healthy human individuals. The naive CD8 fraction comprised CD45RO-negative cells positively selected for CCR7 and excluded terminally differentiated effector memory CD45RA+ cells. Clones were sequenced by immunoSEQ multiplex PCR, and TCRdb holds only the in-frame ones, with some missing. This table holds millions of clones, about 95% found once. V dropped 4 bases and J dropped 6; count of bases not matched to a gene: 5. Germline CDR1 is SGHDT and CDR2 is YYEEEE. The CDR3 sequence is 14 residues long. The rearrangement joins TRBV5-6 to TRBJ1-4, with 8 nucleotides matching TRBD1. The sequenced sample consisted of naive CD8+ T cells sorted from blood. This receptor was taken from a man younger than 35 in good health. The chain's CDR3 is CASSPGQVYEKLFF. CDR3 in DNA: TGTGCCAGCAGCCCGGGACAGGTCTATGAAAAACTGTTTTTT.